The 30 T cell receptor beta chains below all came from one sample that was sequenced in a study of beta chain features in type 1 diabetes. Study observations and caveats: A moderate, significant TCRB CDR3 shortening appeared in type 1 diabetes across four CD4+ subsets.

Every isolated RNA sample was fully reverse transcribed, so sequencing captured expressed TCRB transcripts. Assay: immunoSEQ multiplex PCR; the TCRdb copy retains only in-frame clones and omits some. The sample contains about 28,000 clones, less than 70% of which appear only once. No antigen is known for these receptors. The sequenced material came from Tregs from blood. The receptor set was obtained from a woman aged 30 to 39 with type 1 diabetes.

The chain has TRBV27 and TRBJ2-7; TRBD1 aligns across 7 bases. The CDR3 length is 15 residues. The J segment lost 0 bases and the V segment lost 3 bases, leaving 5 bases of the junction unmatched. Germline V lookup: CDR1 MNHEY, CDR2 SMNVEV (reference sequence). CDR3 sequence reads: CASSFRGIFSYEQYF. In DNA, the CDR3 is TGTGCCAGCAGTTTCAGGGGGATATTCTCCTACGAGCAGTACTTC.

This clone was seen a handful of times. The chain uses TRBV7-9 and TRBJ2-3, with TRBD1 matching 8 bases. This CDR3 contains 16 residues. Germline V lookup: CDR1 SEHNR, CDR2 FQNEAQ (reference sequence). With 5 bases clipped from V and 0 bases from J, the junction kept 7 bases outside the gene matches. The CDR3, as DNA: TGTGCCAGCAGCGTAAGGACAGGGTGGAGCACAGATACGCAGTATTTT. Encoded protein: CASSVRTGWSTDTQYF.

The chain uses TRBV6-1 and TRBJ1-2; D is possibly TRBD1 (6 bases). Germline V gene lookup returns CDR1 MNHNS and CDR2 SASEGT. The CDR3 length is 14 residues. V lost 11 bases and J 1 base, leaving 17 bases between the germline ends. The CDR3 nucleotides are TGTGCCGGATCCGGGACACCAATTAACTATGGCTACACCTTC. Its translation: CAGSGTPINYGYTF.

The rearrangement links TRBV9 to TRBJ2-7; 7 positions agree with TRBD1. After removal of 0 bases from V and 8 bases from J, the junction contained 14 bases not matched to a gene. The germline gives CDR1 SGDLS, CDR2 YYNGEE. This CDR3 contains 16 residues. CDR3 sequence: CASSVATGDSLAQQYF. DNA for the CDR3: TGTGCCAGCAGCGTAGCAACCGGGGACAGTTTAGCGCAGCAGTACTTC.

About this clone itself: A read error may produce the germline difference seen at one junction end. This sequence joins TRBV15 and TRBJ2-4; a weak D match, TRBD2 (6 bases). Germline V gene sequence: CDR1 LNHNV, CDR2 YYDKDF (reference sequence). The CDR3 loop spans 11 amino acids. The CDR3 sequence: CKTSYGNIQYF. CDR3 sequence (DNA): TGCAAAACTAGCTATGGAAACATTCAGTACTTC.

In nucleotides, the CDR3 is TGTGCCAGCAGCTTGGCCGCTGTAGATGAGCAGTTCTTC. This codes for CASSLAAVDEQFF. The V and J genes are TRBV5-4 and TRBJ2-1; D is unresolved. V dropped 0 bases and J dropped 8 bases, with 9 bases sitting between them. This CDR3 comprises 13 residues. Germline assignment: CDR1 SGHNT and CDR2 YYREEE (reference sequence).

The chain combines TRBV5-1 with TRBJ1-2, with 7 positions matching TRBD1. Germline V gives CDR1 SGHRS, CDR2 YFSETQ. J lost 2 bases, V lost 4 bases, and 14 bases had no gene match. The CDR3 spans 17 residues. CDR3 sequence: CASSPATGTASNYGYTF. DNA of the CDR3: TGCGCCAGCAGCCCCGCAACCGGGACAGCCTCAAACTATGGCTACACCTTC.

This chain joins TRBV6-5 and TRBJ1-2; 7 positions match TRBD1. From germline, CDR1 is MNHEY and CDR2 SVGAGI. V shed 5 bases, J shed 4 bases, and the junction held 4 bases outside the gene matches. The CDR3 runs 13 residues. CDR3 sequence reads: CASSPGQTYGYTF. CDR3 in DNA: TGTGCCAGCAGTCCGGGACAGACCTATGGCTACACCTTC.

The chain has TRBV19 and TRBJ2-1; 14 bases align to TRBD2. This CDR3 comprises 16 residues. Per germline, CDR1 LNHDA and CDR2 SQIVND (reference sequence). The V and J ends lost 4 bases and 10 bases, in that order; junction bases with no gene match: 9. CDR3 residues: CASSNRGLAGGREQFF. The CDR3 nucleotides are TGTGCCAGTAGTAACCGTGGACTAGCGGGAGGCCGCGAGCAGTTCTTC.

The V and J genes are TRBV2 and TRBJ1-1, with TRBD1 as a possible D gene (5 bases). The germline gives CDR1 SNHLY, CDR2 FYNNEI. This CDR3 has 14 residues. The V and J ends lost 4 bases and 3 bases respectively, with 12 bases between them. CDR3 protein: CASSAVREDTEAFF. The CDR3 DNA is TGTGCCAGCAGTGCAGTCAGGGAAGACACTGAAGCTTTCTTT.

V and J are TRBV5-4 and TRBJ1-1, with 8 positions matching TRBD1. Germline V CDR1 and CDR2: SGHNT, YYREEE (reference sequence). The CDR3 spans 16 residues. V was pared by 4 bases and J by 1 base, with 9 bases of the junction left unmatched. The CDR3 here is CASSPGGQGGNTEAFF. Here the CDR3 DNA reads TGTGCCAGCAGCCCGGGAGGACAGGGCGGGAACACTGAAGCTTTCTTT.

The J gene is TRBJ2-7, the V gene TRBV4-1, with 7 bases matching TRBD1. Germline V lookup: CDR1 MGHRA, CDR2 YSYEKL. With V trimmed by 0 bases and J by 3 bases, 5 bases remained unmatched. CDR3 size: 15 residues. The DNA of the CDR3 is TGCGCCAGCAGCCAAGATAACCGACAGGGCTACGAGCAGTACTTC. Translated, it gives CASSQDNRQGYEQYF.

This chain's CDR3 is CASSQNRAQGELFF. CDR3 DNA sequence: TGTGCCAGCAGCCAAAACAGGGCCCAAGGGGAGCTGTTTTTT. This rearrangement joins TRBV6-5 to TRBJ2-2; possibly TRBD1 for D (6 bases). Trimming shortened V by 6 bases and J by 8 bases, and 16 bases separated the two germline ends. The CDR3 covers 14 residues. The germline CDR1 and CDR2 sequences are MNHEY and SVGAGI.

This sequence joins TRBV29-1 and TRBJ1-2; D remains ambiguous. Per the germline V gene, CDR1 is SQVTM and CDR2 is ANQGSEA. CDR3 length: 11 amino acids. V was shortened by 4 bases and J by 8 bases, with 11 bases between the two germline ends. CDR3 loop: CSVAIAAGYTF. As DNA, the CDR3 is TGCAGCGTTGCAATAGCCGCAGGCTACACCTTC.

V and J are TRBV19 and TRBJ1-2, with D hard to call. Germline CDR1 reads LNHDA; CDR2 reads SQIVND (reference sequence). This CDR3 has 16 amino acids. The germline V and J ends were trimmed by 5 bases and 8 bases, with 24 bases remaining between them. Here the CDR3 reads CASSPREGVLARGYTF. The CDR3 nucleotides are TGTGCCAGTAGTCCTCGGGAGGGCGTATTAGCTAGGGGCTACACCTTC.

This clone was observed a handful of times. The CDR3 loop is CASSYSRRANVLTF. The CDR3 bases are TGTGCCAGCAGTTACTCGAGAAGGGCCAACGTCCTGACTTTC. The rearrangement uses TRBV6-5 and TRBJ2-6; no clear D. From germline, CDR1 is MNHEY and CDR2 SVGAGI. CDR3 size: 14 residues. Trimming pared 0 bases from V and 5 bases from J, leaving 5 bases between.

This chain connects TRBV5-1 to TRBJ2-6; D uncertain. V lost 5 bases to trimming and J lost 4 bases, with 7 bases between them. The germline gives CDR1 SGHRS, CDR2 YFSETQ. CDR3 length: 13 amino acids. The DNA for the CDR3 is TGCGCCAGCAGTGTCGGGGGGGCCAACGTCCTGACTTTC. Protein product: CASSVGGANVLTF.

V and J are TRBV18 and TRBJ2-1; TRBD1 matches at 7 bases. This CDR3 spans 16 amino acids. Looked up from germline, CDR1 is KGHSH and CDR2 is LQKENI. Trimming cost V 0 bases and J 1 base; bases outside gene matches: 3. This chain's CDR3 is CASSPPTGISYNEQFF. CDR3 sequence (DNA): TGTGCCAGCTCACCACCGACAGGGATATCCTACAATGAGCAGTTCTTC.

The J gene is TRBJ2-7, the V gene TRBV7-9; tentative D call: TRBD1 (5 bases). Germline V gene sequence: CDR1 SEHNR, CDR2 FQNEAQ (reference sequence). This CDR3 contains 14 residues. The V and J ends lost 0 bases and 4 bases respectively, with 10 bases between them. CDR3 protein: CASSLASGNYEQYF. The CDR3 DNA follows: TGTGCCAGCAGCTTAGCCTCAGGGAATTACGAGCAGTACTTC. Supplemented by reference TRBV7-9 and TRBJ2-7, the full variable domain reads DTGVSQNPRHKITKRGQNVTFRCDPISEHNRLYWYRQTLGQGPEFLTYFQNEAQLEKSRLLSDRFSAERPKGSFSTLEIQRTEQGDSAMYLCASSLASGNYEQYFGPGTRLTVT.

The chain combines TRBV7-9 with TRBJ1-1, with 8 nucleotides matching TRBD1. CDR3 length equals 13 residues. The J segment lost 3 bases and the V segment lost 7 bases, leaving 4 bases of the junction unmatched. Germline CDR1 is SEHNR and CDR2 is FQNEAQ (reference sequence). CDR3 region: CASTSQGDTEAFF. The CDR3 nucleotides read TGTGCCAGCACCTCACAGGGGGACACTGAAGCTTTCTTT.

The chain recombines TRBV5-5 with TRBJ2-6, with D possibly being TRBD1 (5 bases). The CDR3 consists of 16 residues. The germline CDR1 and CDR2 sequences are SGHKS and YYEKEE (reference sequence). Trimming removed 0 bases at V and 2 bases at J, with 9 bases between. Here the CDR3 reads CASSLALRAGANVLTF. The CDR3 DNA is TGTGCCAGCAGCTTGGCTCTCAGGGCTGGGGCCAACGTCCTGACTTTC.

This chain's CDR3 is CASSEQGNTEAFF. CDR3 in DNA: TGTGCCAGCAGTGAGCAGGGGAACACTGAAGCTTTCTTT. The chain couples TRBV6-5 to TRBJ1-1; D may be TRBD1 (5 bases). V lost 5 bases and J lost 1, with 8 bases in between. CDR3 length equals 13 residues. In germline, CDR1 is MNHEY, CDR2 SVGAGI.

This clone was counted only a few times. This chain joins TRBV30 and TRBJ1-5; the D gene is possibly TRBD1 (5 bases). Germline V gene lookup returns CDR1 GTSNPN and CDR2 SVGIG (reference sequence). V was trimmed by 2 bases and J by 6 bases, leaving 8 bases between them. CDR3 length equals 12 residues. In DNA, the CDR3 is TGTGCCTGGAGTTCGGGGGTTCAGCCCCAGCATTTT. It is translated as CAWSSGVQPQHF.

This clone appeared a few times. The rearrangement links TRBV5-5 to TRBJ2-6, with 9 bases that match TRBD1. The CDR3 runs 18 residues. V dropped 0 bases and J dropped 1; count of bases not matched to a gene: 5. CDR1 and CDR2 (germline): SGHKS, YYEKEE (reference sequence). The CDR3 DNA sequence: TGTGCCAGCAGCTTGGGTCGACAGGGGGTGTCTGGGGCCAACGTCCTGACTTTC. Translated: CASSLGRQGVSGANVLTF.

V is TRBV7-2 and J is TRBJ2-7; 7 positions match TRBD2. Germline CDR1 is SGHTA and CDR2 is FQGNSA. V lost 5 bases, J lost 5 bases, and 6 bases stayed unmatched. The CDR3 totals 13 residues. CDR3 bases: TGTGCCAGCAGCGGGGGACTATGGCACGAGCAGTACTTC. Its protein is CASSGGLWHEQYF.

This clone has more than one count but fewer than ten. The rearrangement joins TRBV19 to TRBJ1-2, with TRBD1 matching 11 bases. The CDR3 covers 14 residues. Per the germline V gene, CDR1 is LNHDA and CDR2 is SQIVND (reference sequence). The trim removed 5 bases at V and 7 bases at J, leaving 6 bases unmatched. The CDR3 region has the DNA TGTGCCAGTAGTCCTGGACAGGGGGCTGGTGGCTACACCTTC. The encoded protein is CASSPGQGAGGYTF.

The genes are TRBV5-4 and TRBJ2-1; 9 bases align to TRBD2. This CDR3 is built from 14 residues. The V segment lost 10 bases and the J segment 9 bases; nucleotides outside the gene matches: 14. The germline V gene encodes CDR1 SGHNT and CDR2 YYREEE (reference sequence). The CDR3 is CAAGLAGIGGEQFF. The CDR3 region has the DNA TGTGCCGCCGGGCTAGCGGGGATAGGGGGTGAGCAGTTCTTC.

V usage is TRBV9 and J usage is TRBJ1-2; D unclear. Germline values: CDR1 SGDLS, CDR2 YYNGEE. The CDR3 is 13 amino acids. The V and J ends lost 3 bases and 9 bases respectively, with 15 bases between them. CDR3 bases: TGTGCCAGCAGCGCAGAACGGGTGGCGAGCTACACCTTC. Amino acid sequence: CASSAERVASYTF.

The chain is built from TRBV10-3 and TRBJ2-7; D remains ambiguous. V was shortened by 0 bases and J by 7 bases, with 10 bases between the two germline ends. CDR3 length: 13 residues. Germline loops: CDR1 ENHRY, CDR2 SYGVKD. CDR3 residues: CAISESTVREQYF. The DNA for the CDR3 is TGTGCCATCAGTGAGTCAACAGTGAGAGAGCAGTACTTC.

This clone was seen only a few times. The chain uses TRBV18 and TRBJ2-1; D possibly corresponds to TRBD2 (5 bases). V lost 3 bases and J lost 6, with 18 bases in between. The CDR3 covers 16 residues. CDR1 and CDR2 from the germline V gene are KGHSH and LQKENI. The CDR3 DNA reads as TGTGCCAGCTCACCTCGAGCGGATCCGGACGGCAATGAGCAGTTCTTC. This encodes CASSPRADPDGNEQFF.